Presented here are 27 T cell receptor beta chains from one specimen sequenced in a study of shared clonotypes between healthy human individuals. TCRdb keeps only in-frame clones here, not all; method: immunoSEQ multiplex PCR. The sample shows some 1,400,000 clones, more than 95% of them seen only once. Sequencing used naive CD4+ T cells sorted from blood. Described subset: CD45RA+ positively selected. The receptors come from a man in his thirties or forties in good health.

The gene calls are TRBV9 and TRBJ1-2, with D uncertain. Trimming stripped 4 bases from V and 8 bases from J, with 12 bases between. The CDR3 covers 12 residues. Germline V lookup: CDR1 SGDLS, CDR2 YYNGEE. CDR3 sequence reads: CASSFSQYGYTF. DNA of the CDR3: TGTGCCAGCAGCTTTTCGCAGTACGGCTACACCTTC.

In its sample, this clone was seen once. CDR3 sequence: CASGKQGAQWETQYF. The CDR3 nucleotides are TGTGCTAGTGGAAAACAGGGGGCCCAGTGGGAGACCCAGTACTTC. The rearrangement joins TRBV12-5 to TRBJ2-5; TRBD1 matches at 9 bases. Germline values: CDR1 LGHNT, CDR2 FRNRAP. V was pared by 6 bases and J by 5 bases, with 10 bases of the junction left unmatched. This CDR3 has 15 amino acids.

The chain carries TRBV5-1 and TRBJ1-4; 7 nucleotides align to TRBD1. V dropped 4 bases and J dropped 4; count of bases not matched to a gene: 7. The CDR3 loop spans 15 amino acids. From germline, CDR1 is SGHRS and CDR2 YFSETQ. The CDR3 region is CASSTSGTDNEKLFF. CDR3 in DNA: TGCGCCAGCAGCACTTCCGGGACAGATAATGAAAAACTGTTTTTT. Using reference TRBV5-1 and TRBJ1-4 for the parts outside the CDR3, the full variable domain is KAGVTQTPRYLIKTRGQQVTLSCSPISGHRSVSWYQQTPGQGLQFLFEYFSETQRNKGNFPGRFSGRQFSNSRSEMNVSTLELGDSALYLCASSTSGTDNEKLFFGSGTQLSVL.

CDR3 sequence reads: CASSFSARGLGTQYF. DNA for the CDR3: TGTGCCAGCAGCTTTAGCGCCAGGGGGCTAGGGACCCAGTACTTC. The chain couples TRBV5-4 to TRBJ2-5; the match to TRBD1 covers 8 bases. Germline CDR1 and CDR2: SGHNT and YYREEE (reference sequence). This CDR3 is built from 15 residues. The trim removed 2 bases at V and 7 bases at J, leaving 10 bases unmatched.

A remark on this clone: In the same sample, other DNA sequences code for this CDR3. The chain's CDR3 is CASSSTGGYEQYF. Written as DNA, the CDR3 is TGTGCCAGCTCATCGACAGGGGGCTACGAGCAGTACTTC. The rearrangement uses TRBV18 and TRBJ2-7, with 9 bases aligning to TRBD1. CDR1 and CDR2 (germline): KGHSH, LQKENI. CDR3 length: 13 amino acids. Losses at the gene ends were 5 bases for V and 3 bases for J; bases not matched to a gene: 2.

The sample holds one count of this clone. This chain connects TRBV11-2 to TRBJ2-3; TRBD2 might be the D (5 bases). The CDR3 runs 13 residues. V lost 4 bases and J lost 8, with 13 bases in between. In germline, CDR1 is SGHAT, CDR2 FQNNGV. This chain's CDR3 is CASSYRAGGTQYF. The CDR3, as DNA: TGTGCCAGCAGCTACCGGGCCGGAGGTACGCAGTATTTT.

The chain joins TRBV7-9 to TRBJ1-1, with 8 bases lining up with TRBD1. Germline V gives CDR1 SEHNR, CDR2 FQNEAQ (reference sequence). The CDR3 runs 14 residues. Germline trimming cut 4 bases from V and 6 bases from J; bases unmatched to any gene: 7. The CDR3 bases are TGTGCCAGCAGCTCCTTCCAGGGGGCTCCTGAAGCTTTCTTT. Amino acid sequence: CASSSFQGAPEAFF.

Regarding this clone: The sample holds other DNA sequences that translate to the same CDR3. The V and J genes are TRBV18 and TRBJ1-1; tentatively, D is TRBD1 (6 bases). This CDR3 spans 14 amino acids. The germline V and J ends were trimmed by 2 bases and 5 bases, with 12 bases remaining between them. Germline V lookup: CDR1 KGHSH, CDR2 LQKENI. DNA for the CDR3: TGTGCCAGCTCACCATTGGACAGAGCGACTGAAGCTTTCTTT. Encoded protein: CASSPLDRATEAFF.

V is TRBV28 and J is TRBJ1-4; TRBD1 might be the D (6 bases). V lost 7 bases and J lost 5, with 14 bases in between. CDR3 length: 14 amino acids. Germline-derived CDR1 and CDR2 are MDHEN and SYDVKM. This chain's CDR3 is CASTLGGRNEKLFF. CDR3 nucleotide sequence: TGTGCCAGCACCCTGGGGGGGCGGAATGAAAAACTGTTTTTT.

The chain joins TRBV19 to TRBJ1-3; maybe TRBD1 (5 bases). V was pared by 0 bases and J by 0 bases, with 15 bases between. This CDR3 has 18 residues. CDR1 LNHDA and CDR2 SQIVND come from the germline V gene (reference sequence). CDR3 amino acids: CASSIDTTGFYSGNTIYF. For the CDR3, the DNA is TGTGCCAGTAGTATAGACACTACAGGATTCTACTCTGGAAACACCATATATTTT.

This chain connects TRBV28 to TRBJ1-4; tentative D call: TRBD1 (6 bases). Between the trimmed V and J ends, which lost 1 base and 5 bases, there was a span of 8 bases. CDR3 length: 14 amino acids. Looked up from germline, CDR1 is MDHEN and CDR2 is SYDVKM. CDR3 residues: CASSLSGVNEKLFF. Written as DNA, the CDR3 is TGTGCCAGCAGTTTATCAGGGGTGAATGAAAAACTGTTTTTT.

This clone was picked up a small number of times. This rearrangement joins TRBV19 to TRBJ2-2; possible D gene TRBD2, 5 bases. CDR3 length: 16 amino acids. Germline assignment: CDR1 LNHDA and CDR2 SQIVND (reference sequence). V gave up 3 bases and J gave up 1 base, with 12 bases separating them. The CDR3 nucleotides read TGTGCCAGTAGTATCGGATCGGGAATGAACACCGGGGAGCTGTTTTTT. Protein: CASSIGSGMNTGELFF.

V usage is TRBV20-1 and J usage is TRBJ2-7; D gene ambiguous. This CDR3 contains 10 residues. Germline V gene sequence: CDR1 DFQATT, CDR2 SNEGSKA (reference sequence). V lost 8 bases and J 2 bases, leaving 7 bases between the germline ends. CDR3 in amino acids: CSPGTYEQYF. CDR3 bases: TGCAGTCCGGGTACCTACGAGCAGTACTTC.

The rearrangement uses TRBV23-1 and TRBJ2-7; 13 bases are a match to TRBD2. TRBV23-1 qualifies as an ORF whose function is uncertain. Trimming removed 3 bases from V and 4 bases from J; junction bases left unmatched: 24. The CDR3 is 22 residues long. The CDR3 is CASSQYDHRTGLAGVFGYEQYF. The CDR3 nucleotides are TGCGCCAGCAGTCAGTACGACCACCGAACAGGACTAGCGGGAGTTTTTGGGTACGAGCAGTACTTC.

This chain joins TRBV27 and TRBJ1-1, with D hard to call. The CDR3 has 13 residues. V was trimmed by 2 bases and J by 8 bases, leaving 12 bases between them. The germline V gene has CDR1 MNHEY and CDR2 SMNVEV (reference sequence). The CDR3 is CASSLKFSPEAFF. The CDR3 bases are TGTGCCAGCAGTTTAAAATTTTCCCCGGAAGCTTTCTTT.

This chain links TRBV7-2 with TRBJ1-2; D may be TRBD1 (5 bases). This CDR3 has 15 residues. The germline CDR1 and CDR2 sequences are SGHTA and FQGNSA. Trimming removed 2 bases from V and 6 bases from J, with 16 bases in between. The DNA of the CDR3 is TGTGCCAGCAGCTTAATCCCGGGGGGGGTCGATGGCTACACCTTC. This gives the protein CASSLIPGGVDGYTF. The entire variable domain, with the rest obtained from reference TRBV7-2 and TRBJ1-2, is as follows: GAGVSQSPSNKVTEKGKDVELRCDPISGHTALYWYRQSLGQGLEFLIYFQGNSAPDKSGLPSDRFSAERTGGSVSTLTIQRTQQEDSAVYLCASSLIPGGVDGYTFGSGTRLTVV.

The V call is TRBV2, the J call TRBJ2-7, with D tentatively TRBD1 (5 bases). The V gene lost 5 bases and the J gene lost 7 bases, with 15 bases spanning the gap. The CDR3 is made up of 13 amino acids. Germline CDR1 SNHLY, CDR2 FYNNEI. CDR3 residues: CASSFGRAPEQYF. CDR3 DNA sequence: TGTGCCAGCAGTTTTGGCAGGGCCCCTGAGCAGTACTTC.

V is TRBV5-1 and J is TRBJ2-3, with 14 bases fitting TRBD2. The CDR3 has 16 residues. Germline CDR1 and CDR2: SGHRS and YFSETQ. Trimming removed 3 bases from V and 5 bases from J; junction bases left unmatched: 5. The CDR3 DNA follows: TGCGCCAGCAGCTGGGGACTAGCGGGAGAAGTAGATACGCAGTATTTT. It yields the protein CASSWGLAGEVDTQYF. Variable domain in full (rest from reference TRBV5-1 and TRBJ2-3): KAGVTQTPRYLIKTRGQQVTLSCSPISGHRSVSWYQQTPGQGLQFLFEYFSETQRNKGNFPGRFSGRQFSNSRSEMNVSTLELGDSALYLCASSWGLAGEVDTQYFGPGTRLTVL.

J is TRBJ2-5 and V is TRBV28, with D possibly TRBD1 on 6 matching bases. This CDR3 contains 14 residues. V was shortened by 7 bases and J by 1 base, with 13 bases between the two germline ends. Germline CDR1 reads MDHEN; CDR2 reads SYDVKM. CDR3 amino acids: CASTQQDSQETQYF. CDR3 nucleotide sequence: TGTGCCAGCACACAACAGGACAGCCAAGAGACCCAGTACTTC. Supplemented by reference TRBV28 and TRBJ2-5, the full variable domain reads DVKVTQSSRYLVKRTGEKVFLECVQDMDHENMFWYRQDPGLGLRLIYFSYDVKMKEKGDIPEGYSVSREKKERFSLILESASTNQTSMYLCASTQQDSQETQYFGPGTRLLVL.

V is TRBV7-9 and J is TRBJ1-1, with D hard to call. CDR1 is SEHNR and CDR2 is FQNEAQ in the germline V gene (reference sequence). The CDR3 runs to 16 residues. Deletions cut 9 bases from V and 11 bases from J, with 31 bases between. CDR3 sequence (DNA): TGTGCCAGTAAAGCTAGAGTACGGGGATCAGGCAAACGGGCTTTCTTT. This translates into CASKARVRGSGKRAFF.

The rearrangement uses TRBV5-1 and TRBJ2-2; unclear D gene. The germline V gene encodes CDR1 SGHRS and CDR2 YFSETQ. This CDR3 has 16 amino acids. Trimming shortened V by 2 bases and J by 1 base, and 12 bases separated the two germline ends. The CDR3 DNA reads TGCGCCAGCAGCTTCGACCCACCTGGGAACACCGGGGAGCTGTTTTTT. Amino acids: CASSFDPPGNTGELFF.

CDR3 bases: TGTGCCAGCTCACCACTAATCTCAGGGGGCTTGAACACTGAAGCTTTCTTT. As protein: CASSPLISGGLNTEAFF. This rearrangement joins TRBV18 to TRBJ1-1; 8 bases map to TRBD1. V lost 1 base to trimming and J lost 0 bases; unmatched junction nucleotides: 7. The CDR3 totals 17 residues. The V gene's germline CDR1 is KGHSH and CDR2 LQKENI. The variable domain in full, completed from reference TRBV18 and TRBJ1-1, reads NAGVMQNPRHLVRRRGQEARLRCSPMKGHSHVYWYRQLPEEGLKFMVYLQKENIIDESGMPKERFSAEFPKEGPSILRIQQVVRGDSAAYFCASSPLISGGLNTEAFFGQGTRLTVV.

CDR3: CASSLQGAREQYF. CDR3 bases: TGTGCCAGCAGCTTACAGGGGGCTCGTGAGCAGTACTTC. This rearrangement joins TRBV5-6 to TRBJ2-7, with 9 bases aligning to TRBD1. J lost 7 bases, V lost 2 bases, and 4 bases had no gene match. Looked up from germline, CDR1 is SGHDT and CDR2 is YYEEEE. CDR3 size: 13 residues.

A remark on this clone: Different DNA sequences within this sample yield the same CDR3. This chain connects TRBV28 to TRBJ1-5, with 8 bases lining up with TRBD1. V lost 7 bases, J lost 6 bases, and 8 bases stayed unmatched. In germline, CDR1 is MDHEN, CDR2 SYDVKM. This CDR3 comprises 14 residues. This chain's CDR3 is CASTPGTGGQPQHF. CDR3 sequence (DNA): TGTGCCAGCACCCCCGGGACAGGAGGTCAGCCCCAGCATTTT.

This chain connects TRBV6-6 to TRBJ2-7, with 7 bases aligning to TRBD1. Trimming took 10 bases from V and 6 from J; bases not matched to a gene: 12. CDR3 length equals 13 residues. Germline CDR1 and CDR2: MNHNY and SVGAGI (reference sequence). This chain's CDR3 is CATRTGGILEQYF. The CDR3 coding sequence is TGTGCCACCCGGACAGGCGGTATCCTCGAGCAGTACTTC.

The chain couples TRBV30 to TRBJ2-7, with D hard to call. This CDR3 region has 12 residues. The V end was cut by 2 bases, the J end by 2 bases, with 7 bases between. Germline lookup yields CDR1 GTSNPN and CDR2 SVGIG (reference sequence). CDR3 sequence (DNA): TGTGCCTGGAGTAAAGTTGCCTACGAGCAGTACTTC. Its translation is CAWSKVAYEQYF.

With respect to this clone: Other DNA variants within this sample encode the same CDR3. CDR3 loop: CASSRVNTEAFF. CDR3 DNA sequence: TGTGCCAGCTCACGAGTGAACACTGAAGCTTTCTTT. The chain combines TRBV18 with TRBJ1-1; D is uncertain. Trimming cost V 4 bases and J 0 bases, with 3 bases left between them. CDR1 is KGHSH, CDR2 LQKENI, per germline. The CDR3 totals 12 residues.